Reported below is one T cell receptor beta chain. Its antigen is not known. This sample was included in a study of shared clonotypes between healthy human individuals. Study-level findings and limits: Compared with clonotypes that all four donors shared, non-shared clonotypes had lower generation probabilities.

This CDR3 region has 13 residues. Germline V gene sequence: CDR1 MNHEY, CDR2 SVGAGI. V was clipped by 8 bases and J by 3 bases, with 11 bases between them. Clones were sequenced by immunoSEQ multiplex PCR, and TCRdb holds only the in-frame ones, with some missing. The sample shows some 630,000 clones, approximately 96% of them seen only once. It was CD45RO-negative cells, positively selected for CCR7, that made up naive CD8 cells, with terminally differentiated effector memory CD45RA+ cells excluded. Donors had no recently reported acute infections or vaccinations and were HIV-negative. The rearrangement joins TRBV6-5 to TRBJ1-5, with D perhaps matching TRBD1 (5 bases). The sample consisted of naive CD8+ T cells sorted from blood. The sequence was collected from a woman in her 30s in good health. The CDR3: CASADSSNQPQHF. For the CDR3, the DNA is TGTGCCAGCGCCGACAGTTCCAATCAGCCCCAGCATTTT.